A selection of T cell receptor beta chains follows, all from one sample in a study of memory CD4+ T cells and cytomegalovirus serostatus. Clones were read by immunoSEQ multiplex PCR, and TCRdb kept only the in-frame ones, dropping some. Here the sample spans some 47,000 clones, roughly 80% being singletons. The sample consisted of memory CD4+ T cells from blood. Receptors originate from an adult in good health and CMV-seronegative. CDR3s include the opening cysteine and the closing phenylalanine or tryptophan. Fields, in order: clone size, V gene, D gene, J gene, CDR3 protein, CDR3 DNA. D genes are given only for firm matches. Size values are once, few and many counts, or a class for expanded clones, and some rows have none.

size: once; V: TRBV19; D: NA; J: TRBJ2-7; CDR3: CATKTAFADEQYF; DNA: TGTGCCACCAAAACAGCGTTTGCCGACGAGCAGTACTTC
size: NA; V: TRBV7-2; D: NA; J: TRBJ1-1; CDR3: CASSPLRQSSEAFF; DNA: TGTGCCAGCAGCCCCCTGCGGCAGAGTAGTGAAGCTTTCTTT
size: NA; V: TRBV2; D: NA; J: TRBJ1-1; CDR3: CASSETAYTEAFF; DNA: TGTGCCAGCAGTGAAACTGCTTACACTGAAGCTTTCTTT
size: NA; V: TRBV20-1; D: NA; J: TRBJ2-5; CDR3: CSARRGGTQYF; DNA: TGCAGTGCTAGGCGGGGTGGGACCCAGTACTTC
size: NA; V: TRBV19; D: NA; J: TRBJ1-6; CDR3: CASQDYNSPLHF; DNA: TGTGCCAGCCAGGACTATAATTCACCCCTCCACTTT
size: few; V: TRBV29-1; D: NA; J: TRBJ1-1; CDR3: CSAQWGSGAEAFF; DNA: TGCAGCGCTCAATGGGGGAGTGGGGCTGAAGCTTTCTTT
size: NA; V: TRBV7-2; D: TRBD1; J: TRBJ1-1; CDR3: CASRLGQGVMNTEAFF; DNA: TGTGCCAGCAGATTGGGACAGGGGGTAATGAACACTGAAGCTTTCTTT
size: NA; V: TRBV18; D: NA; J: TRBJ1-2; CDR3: CASSPGAGTNYGYTF; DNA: TGTGCCAGCTCACCTGGGGCGGGGACGAACTATGGCTACACCTTC
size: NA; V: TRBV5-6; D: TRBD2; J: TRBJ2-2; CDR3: CASSLGLAGGLAGELFF; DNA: TGTGCCAGCAGCTTGGGCCTAGCGGGGGGGCTGGCCGGGGAGCTGTTTTTT
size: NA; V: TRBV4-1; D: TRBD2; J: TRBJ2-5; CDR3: CASSQGVAGAGRPETQYF; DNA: TGCGCCAGCAGCCAAGGGGTAGCGGGGGCCGGCCGGCCGGAGACCCAGTACTTC
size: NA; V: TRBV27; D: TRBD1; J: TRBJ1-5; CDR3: CASSPGTGGRNQPQHF; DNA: TGTGCCAGCAGTCCCGGGACAGGGGGCAGGAATCAGCCCCAGCATTTT
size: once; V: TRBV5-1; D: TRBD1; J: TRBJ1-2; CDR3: CASRPGQGIRPYGYTF; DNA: TGCGCCAGCAGGCCGGGACAGGGAATTAGACCCTATGGCTACACCTTC
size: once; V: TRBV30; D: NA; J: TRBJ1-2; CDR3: CAWSAEVATF; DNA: TGTGCCTGGAGCGCCGAGGTCGCAACCTTC
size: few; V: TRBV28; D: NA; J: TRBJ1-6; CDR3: CASSPRRSSYNSPLHF; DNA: TGTGCCAGCAGTCCGCGGCGGAGCTCCTATAATTCACCCCTCCACTTT
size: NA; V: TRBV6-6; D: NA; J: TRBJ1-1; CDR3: CASRKEGGHTEAFF; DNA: TGTGCCAGCAGGAAGGAAGGGGGACACACTGAAGCTTTCTTT
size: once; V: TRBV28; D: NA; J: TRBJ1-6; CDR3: CASTLRVAYNSPLHF; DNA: TGTGCCAGCACCCTGAGGGTTGCCTATAATTCACCCCTCCACTTT
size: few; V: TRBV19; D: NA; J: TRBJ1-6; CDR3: CASSMLGAYSPLHF; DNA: TGTGCCAGTAGTATGTTGGGTGCGTATTCACCCCTCCACTTT
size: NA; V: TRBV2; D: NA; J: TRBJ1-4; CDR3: CASSDGGSSEKLFF; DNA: TGTGCCAGCAGTGATGGGGGGTCTTCCGAAAAACTGTTTTTT
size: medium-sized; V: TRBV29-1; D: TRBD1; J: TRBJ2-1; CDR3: CSAGQTQSSYNEQFF; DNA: TGCAGCGCGGGACAGACCCAAAGCTCCTACAATGAGCAGTTCTTC
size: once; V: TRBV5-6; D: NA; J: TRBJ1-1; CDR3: CASSFQETEAFF; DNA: TGTGCCAGCAGCTTCCAGGAGACTGAAGCTTTCTTT
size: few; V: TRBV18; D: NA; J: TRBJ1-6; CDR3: CASSPRTGNDSPLHF; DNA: TGTGCCAGCTCACCACGAACAGGGAATGATTCACCCCTCCACTTT
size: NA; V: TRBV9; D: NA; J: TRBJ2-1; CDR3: CASSGVGLHSYNEQFF; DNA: TGTGCCAGCAGCGGAGTAGGACTCCACTCCTACAATGAGCAGTTCTTC
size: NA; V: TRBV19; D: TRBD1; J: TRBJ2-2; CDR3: CASRIDRAVTGELFF; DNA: TGTGCCAGTAGAATAGACAGGGCGGTCACCGGGGAGCTGTTTTTT
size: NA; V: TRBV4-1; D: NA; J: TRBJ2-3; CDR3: CASSQGRVDTQYF; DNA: TGCGCCAGCAGCCAAGGGCGGGTAGATACGCAGTATTTT
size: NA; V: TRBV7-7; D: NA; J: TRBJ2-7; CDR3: CASSSASSYEQYF; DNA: TGTGCCAGCAGCTCGGCTAGCTCCTACGAGCAGTACTTC
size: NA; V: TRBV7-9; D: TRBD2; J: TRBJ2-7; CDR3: CASGERGGYEQYF; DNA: TGTGCCAGCGGCGAGCGGGGGGGCTATGAGCAGTACTTC
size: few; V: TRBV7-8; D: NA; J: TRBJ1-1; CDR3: CASSLAGHEAFF; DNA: TGTGCCAGCAGCTTAGCGGGACATGAAGCTTTCTTT
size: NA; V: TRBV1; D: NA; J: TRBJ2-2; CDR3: CTSSQYQRGTTGELFF; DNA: TGCACCAGCAGCCAATACCAGCGGGGGACCACCGGGGAGCTGTTTTTT
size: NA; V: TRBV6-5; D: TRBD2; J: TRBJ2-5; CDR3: CASSSGLVKETQYF; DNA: TGTGCCAGCAGCTCTGGACTAGTCAAAGAGACCCAGTACTTC
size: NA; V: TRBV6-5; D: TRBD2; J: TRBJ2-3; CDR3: CASSAGGSTDTQYF; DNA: TGTGCCAGCAGTGCGGGGGGAAGCACAGATACGCAGTATTTT
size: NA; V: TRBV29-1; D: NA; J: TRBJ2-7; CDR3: CSVRRGSYEQYF; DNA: TGCAGCGTGCGCCGTGGGAGCTACGAGCAGTACTTC
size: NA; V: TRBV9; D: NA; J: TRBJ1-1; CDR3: CASSVKSGAFF; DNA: TGTGCCAGCAGCGTTAAGTCTGGGGCTTTCTTT
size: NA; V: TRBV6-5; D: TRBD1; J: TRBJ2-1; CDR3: CASRMDRVDEQFF; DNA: TGTGCCAGCAGGATGGACAGGGTAGATGAGCAGTTCTTC
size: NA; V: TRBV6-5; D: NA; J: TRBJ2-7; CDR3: CASSILGSEQYF; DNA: TGTGCCAGCAGTATACTGGGATCCGAGCAGTACTTC
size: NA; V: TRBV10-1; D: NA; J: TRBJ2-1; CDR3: CASSESVSQGRAPDNEQFF; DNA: TGCGCCAGCAGTGAGTCGGTTAGTCAGGGGCGGGCGCCGGACAATGAGCAGTTCTTC